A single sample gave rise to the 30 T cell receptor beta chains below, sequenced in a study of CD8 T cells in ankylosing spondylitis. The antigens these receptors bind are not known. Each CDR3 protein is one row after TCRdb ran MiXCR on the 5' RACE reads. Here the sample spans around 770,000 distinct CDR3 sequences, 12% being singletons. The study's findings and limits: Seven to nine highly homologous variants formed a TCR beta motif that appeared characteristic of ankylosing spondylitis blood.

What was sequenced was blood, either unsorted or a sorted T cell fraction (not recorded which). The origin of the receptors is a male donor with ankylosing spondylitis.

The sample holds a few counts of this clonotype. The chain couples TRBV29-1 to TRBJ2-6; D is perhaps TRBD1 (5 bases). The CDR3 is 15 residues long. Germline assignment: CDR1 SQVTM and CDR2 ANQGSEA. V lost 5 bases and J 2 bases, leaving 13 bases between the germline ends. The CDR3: CSVMGQSPGANVLTF. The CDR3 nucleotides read TGCAGCGTTATGGGGCAAAGTCCTGGGGCCAACGTCCTGACTTTC.

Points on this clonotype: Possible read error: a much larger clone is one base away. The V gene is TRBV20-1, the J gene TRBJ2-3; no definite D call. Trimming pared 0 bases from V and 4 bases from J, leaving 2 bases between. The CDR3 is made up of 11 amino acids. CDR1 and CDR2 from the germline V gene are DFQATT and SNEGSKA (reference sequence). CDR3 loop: CSARDPDTQYF. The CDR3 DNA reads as TGCAGTGCTAGAGATCCAGATACGCAGTATTTT.

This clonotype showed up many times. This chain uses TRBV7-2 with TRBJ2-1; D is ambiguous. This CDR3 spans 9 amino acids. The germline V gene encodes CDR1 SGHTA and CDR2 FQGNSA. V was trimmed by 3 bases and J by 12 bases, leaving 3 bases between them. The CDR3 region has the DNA TGTGCCAGCAGCTTTCGGCAGTTCTTC. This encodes CASSFRQFF.

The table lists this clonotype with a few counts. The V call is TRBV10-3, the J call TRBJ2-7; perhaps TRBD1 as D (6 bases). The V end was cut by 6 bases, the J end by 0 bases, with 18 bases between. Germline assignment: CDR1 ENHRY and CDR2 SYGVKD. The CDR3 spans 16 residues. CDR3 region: CAIRRTKGGSSYEQYF. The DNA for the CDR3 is TGTGCCATCAGACGCACCAAAGGGGGAAGCTCCTACGAGCAGTACTTC.

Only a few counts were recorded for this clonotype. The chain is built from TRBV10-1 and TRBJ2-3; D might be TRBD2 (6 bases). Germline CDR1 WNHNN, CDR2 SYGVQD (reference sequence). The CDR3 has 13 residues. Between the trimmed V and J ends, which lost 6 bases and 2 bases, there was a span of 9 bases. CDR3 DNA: TGCGCCAGCAGCAGGAGGGCCACAGATACGCAGTATTTT. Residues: CASSRRATDTQYF.

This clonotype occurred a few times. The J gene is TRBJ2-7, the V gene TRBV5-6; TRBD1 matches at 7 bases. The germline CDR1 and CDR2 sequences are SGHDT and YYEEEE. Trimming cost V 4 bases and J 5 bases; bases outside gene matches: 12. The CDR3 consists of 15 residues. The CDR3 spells CASSGTGTVDNEQYF. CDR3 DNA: TGTGCCAGCAGCGGTACCGGGACAGTAGACAACGAGCAGTACTTC.

CDR3 coding DNA: TGTGCCAGCAGCTTAGGAATAGTGGTGGGAGAGGAGACCCAGTACTTC. It encodes CASSLGIVVGEETQYF. This chain joins TRBV7-2 and TRBJ2-5; D is perhaps TRBD2 (5 bases). CDR3 length equals 16 residues. With 1 base removed from V and 5 bases from J, the gap between germline ends came to 17 bases. Germline lookup yields CDR1 SGHTA and CDR2 FQGNSA.

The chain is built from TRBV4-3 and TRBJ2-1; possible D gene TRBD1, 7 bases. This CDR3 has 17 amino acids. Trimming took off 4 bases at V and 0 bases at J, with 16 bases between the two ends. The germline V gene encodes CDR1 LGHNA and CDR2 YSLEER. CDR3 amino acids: CASSRQGGLSSYNEQFF. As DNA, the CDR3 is TGCGCCAGCAGCCGGCAGGGGGGACTTAGCTCCTACAATGAGCAGTTCTTC.

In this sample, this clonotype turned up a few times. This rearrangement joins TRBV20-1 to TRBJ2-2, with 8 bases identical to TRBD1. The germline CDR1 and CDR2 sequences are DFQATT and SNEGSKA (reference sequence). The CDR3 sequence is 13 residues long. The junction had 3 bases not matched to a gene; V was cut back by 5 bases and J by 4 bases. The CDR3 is CSAGQGGTGELFF. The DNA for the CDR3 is TGCAGTGCTGGACAGGGAGGCACCGGGGAGCTGTTTTTT.

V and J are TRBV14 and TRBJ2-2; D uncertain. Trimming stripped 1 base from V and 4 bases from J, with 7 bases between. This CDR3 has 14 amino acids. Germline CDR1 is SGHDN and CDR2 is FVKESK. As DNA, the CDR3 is TGTGCCAGCAGCCAAGTTCTAACCACCGGGGAGCTGTTTTTT. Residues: CASSQVLTTGELFF. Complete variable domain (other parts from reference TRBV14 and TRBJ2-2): EAGVTQFPSHSVIEKGQTVTLRCDPISGHDNLYWYRRVMGKEIKFLLHFVKESKQDESGMPNNRFLAERTGGTYSTLKVQPAELEDSGVYFCASSQVLTTGELFFGEGSRLTVL.

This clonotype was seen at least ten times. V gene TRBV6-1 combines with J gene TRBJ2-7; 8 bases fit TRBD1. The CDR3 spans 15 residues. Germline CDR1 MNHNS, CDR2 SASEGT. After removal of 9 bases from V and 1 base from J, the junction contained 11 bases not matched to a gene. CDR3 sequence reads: CARRTQGAASYEQYF. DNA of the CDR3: TGTGCCAGGAGAACCCAGGGGGCCGCATCCTACGAGCAGTACTTC.

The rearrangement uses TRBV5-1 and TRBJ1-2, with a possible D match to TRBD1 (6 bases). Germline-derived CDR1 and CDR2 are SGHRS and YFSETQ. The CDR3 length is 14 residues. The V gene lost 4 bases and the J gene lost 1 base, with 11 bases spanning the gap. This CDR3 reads CASSPDRINYGYTF. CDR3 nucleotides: TGCGCCAGCAGCCCGGACAGAATTAACTATGGCTACACCTTC.

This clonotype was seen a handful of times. CDR3 protein: CSVQRTYNSPLHF. DNA of the CDR3: TGCAGCGTTCAGCGCACCTATAATTCACCCCTCCACTTT. V is TRBV29-1 and J is TRBJ1-6, with D hard to call. The CDR3 extends over 13 amino acids. Trimming pared 5 bases from V and 2 bases from J, leaving 7 bases between. Germline-derived CDR1 and CDR2 are SQVTM and ANQGSEA.

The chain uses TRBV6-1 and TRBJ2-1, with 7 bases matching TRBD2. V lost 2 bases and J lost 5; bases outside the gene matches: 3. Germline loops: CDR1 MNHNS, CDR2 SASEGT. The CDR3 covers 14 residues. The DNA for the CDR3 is TGTGCCAGCAGTGAAACTAGCGACCACAATGAGCAGTTCTTC. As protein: CASSETSDHNEQFF.

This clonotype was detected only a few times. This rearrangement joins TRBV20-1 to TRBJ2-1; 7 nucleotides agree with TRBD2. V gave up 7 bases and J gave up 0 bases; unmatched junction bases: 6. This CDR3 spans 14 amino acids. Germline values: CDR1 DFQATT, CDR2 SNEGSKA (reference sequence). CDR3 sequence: CSGILAFSYNEQFF. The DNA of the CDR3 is TGCAGTGGGATACTAGCGTTCTCCTACAATGAGCAGTTCTTC.

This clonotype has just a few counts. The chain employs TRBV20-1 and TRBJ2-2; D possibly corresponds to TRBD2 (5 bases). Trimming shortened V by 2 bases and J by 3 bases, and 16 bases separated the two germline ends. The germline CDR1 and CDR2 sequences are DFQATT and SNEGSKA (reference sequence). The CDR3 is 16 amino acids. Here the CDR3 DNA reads TGCAGTGCTAGACGAGAAAGCAGGACTTACACCGGGGAGCTGTTTTTT. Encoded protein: CSARRESRTYTGELFF.

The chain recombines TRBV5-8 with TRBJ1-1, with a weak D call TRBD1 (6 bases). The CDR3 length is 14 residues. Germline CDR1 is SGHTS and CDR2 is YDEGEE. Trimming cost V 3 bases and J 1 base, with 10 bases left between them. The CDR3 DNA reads TGTGCCAGCAGCTGGGAGGGGGGGAACACTGAAGCTTTCTTT. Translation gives CASSWEGGNTEAFF.

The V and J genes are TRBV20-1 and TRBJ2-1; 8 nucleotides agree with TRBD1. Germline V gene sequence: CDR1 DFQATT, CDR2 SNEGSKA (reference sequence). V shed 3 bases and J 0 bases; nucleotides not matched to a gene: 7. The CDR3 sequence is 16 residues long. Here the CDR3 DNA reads TGCAGTGCTAGTTCCACAGGGGGGAGCTCCTACAATGAGCAGTTCTTC. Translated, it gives CSASSTGGSSYNEQFF.

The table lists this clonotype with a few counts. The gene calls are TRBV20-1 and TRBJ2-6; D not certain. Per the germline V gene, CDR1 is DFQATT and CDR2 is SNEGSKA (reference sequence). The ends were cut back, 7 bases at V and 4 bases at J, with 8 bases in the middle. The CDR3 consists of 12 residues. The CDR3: CSVRRGANVLTF. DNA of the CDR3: TGCAGTGTTCGGCGCGGGGCCAACGTCCTGACTTTC.

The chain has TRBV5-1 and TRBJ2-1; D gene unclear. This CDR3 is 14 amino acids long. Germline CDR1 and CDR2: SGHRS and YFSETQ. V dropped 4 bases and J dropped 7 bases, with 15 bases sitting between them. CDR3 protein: CASSVHRLENEQFF. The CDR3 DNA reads TGCGCCAGCAGCGTCCACCGACTGGAAAATGAGCAGTTCTTC.

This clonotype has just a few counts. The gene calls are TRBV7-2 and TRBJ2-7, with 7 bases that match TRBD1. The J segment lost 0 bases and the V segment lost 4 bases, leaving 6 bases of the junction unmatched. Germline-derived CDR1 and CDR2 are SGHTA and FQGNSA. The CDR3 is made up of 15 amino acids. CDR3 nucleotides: TGTGCCAGCAGCTGGAGACGGGACAGCTCCTACGAGCAGTACTTC. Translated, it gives CASSWRRDSSYEQYF.

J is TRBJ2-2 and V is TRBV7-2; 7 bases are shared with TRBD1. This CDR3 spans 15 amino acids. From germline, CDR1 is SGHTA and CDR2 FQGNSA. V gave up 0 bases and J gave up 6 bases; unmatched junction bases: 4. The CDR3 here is CASSLALGTAGELFF. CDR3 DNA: TGTGCCAGCAGCTTAGCACTTGGGACAGCCGGGGAGCTGTTTTTT.

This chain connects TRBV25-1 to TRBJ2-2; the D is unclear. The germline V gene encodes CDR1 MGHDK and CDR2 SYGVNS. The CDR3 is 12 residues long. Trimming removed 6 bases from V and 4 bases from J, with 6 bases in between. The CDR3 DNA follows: TGTGCCAGCAGGTTATTCACCGGGGAGCTGTTTTTT. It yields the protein CASRLFTGELFF.

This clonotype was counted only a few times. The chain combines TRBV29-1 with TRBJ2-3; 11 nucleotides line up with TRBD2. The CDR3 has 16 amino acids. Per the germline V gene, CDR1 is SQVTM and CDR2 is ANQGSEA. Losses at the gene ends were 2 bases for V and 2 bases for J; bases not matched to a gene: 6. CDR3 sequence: CSVESTSGDLTDTQYF. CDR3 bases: TGCAGCGTTGAATCGACTAGCGGGGACCTCACAGATACGCAGTATTTT.

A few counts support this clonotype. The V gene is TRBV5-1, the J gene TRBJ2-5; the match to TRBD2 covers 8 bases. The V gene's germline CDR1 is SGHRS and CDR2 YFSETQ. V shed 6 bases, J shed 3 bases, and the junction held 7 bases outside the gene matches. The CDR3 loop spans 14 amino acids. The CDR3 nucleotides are TGCGCCAGCACGGGAGGGGACAAGAAAGAGACCCAGTACTTC. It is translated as CASTGGDKKETQYF.

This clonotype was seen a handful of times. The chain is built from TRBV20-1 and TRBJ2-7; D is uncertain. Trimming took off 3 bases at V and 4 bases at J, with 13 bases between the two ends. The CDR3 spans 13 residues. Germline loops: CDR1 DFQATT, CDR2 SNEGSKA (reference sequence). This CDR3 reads CSASTVQKYEQYF. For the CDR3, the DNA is TGCAGTGCTAGTACGGTGCAAAAGTACGAGCAGTACTTC.

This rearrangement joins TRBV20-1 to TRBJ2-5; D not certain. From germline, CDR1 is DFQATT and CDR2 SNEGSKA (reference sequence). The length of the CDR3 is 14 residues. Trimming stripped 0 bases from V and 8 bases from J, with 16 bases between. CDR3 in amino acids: CSARDRLGRITQYF. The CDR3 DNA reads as TGCAGTGCTAGAGATCGCCTGGGTAGGATCACCCAGTACTTC.

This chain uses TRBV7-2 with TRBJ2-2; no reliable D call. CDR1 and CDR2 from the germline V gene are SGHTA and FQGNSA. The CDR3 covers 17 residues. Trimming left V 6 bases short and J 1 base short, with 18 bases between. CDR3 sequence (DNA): TGTGCCAGCAGAAAATATCGGTCCTGGCTGAACACCGGGGAGCTGTTTTTT. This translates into CASRKYRSWLNTGELFF.

The DNA for the CDR3 is TGTGCCAGCTCACCACAATTCTATGAGCAGTTCTTC. Residues: CASSPQFYEQFF. This chain links TRBV18 with TRBJ2-1; no reliable D call. Germline V CDR1 and CDR2: KGHSH, LQKENI. CDR3 length: 12 amino acids. V shed 1 base and J shed 8 bases, with 6 bases lying between them.

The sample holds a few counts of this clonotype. CDR3 sequence (DNA): TGTGCCAGCAGAGGGCTTGTAGAAGCTTTCTTT. Translation: CASRGLVEAFF. The chain carries TRBV25-1 and TRBJ1-1; D uncertain. Trimming pared 6 bases from V and 8 bases from J, leaving 10 bases between. The germline V gene encodes CDR1 MGHDK and CDR2 SYGVNS. CDR3 size: 11 residues.